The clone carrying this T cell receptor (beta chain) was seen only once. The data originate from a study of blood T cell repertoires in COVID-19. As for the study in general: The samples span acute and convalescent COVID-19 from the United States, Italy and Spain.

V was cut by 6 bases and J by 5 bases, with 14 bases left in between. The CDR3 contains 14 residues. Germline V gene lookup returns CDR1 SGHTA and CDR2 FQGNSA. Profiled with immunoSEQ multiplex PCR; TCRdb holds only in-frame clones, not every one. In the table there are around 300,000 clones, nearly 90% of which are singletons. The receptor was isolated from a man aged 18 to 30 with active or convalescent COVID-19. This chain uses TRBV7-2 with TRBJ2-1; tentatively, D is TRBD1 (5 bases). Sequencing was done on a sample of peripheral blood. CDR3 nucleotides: TGTGCCAGCAGTCCCGCTGACAGACACAATGAGCAGTTCTTC. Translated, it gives CASSPADRHNEQFF. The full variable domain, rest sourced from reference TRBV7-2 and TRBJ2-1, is GAGVSQSPSNKVTEKGKDVELRCDPISGHTALYWYRQSLGQGLEFLIYFQGNSAPDKSGLPSDRFSAERTGGSVSTLTIQRTQQEDSAVYLCASSPADRHNEQFFGPGTRLTVL.